The 14 T cell receptor beta chains below were found in one sample sequenced in a study of blood T cell repertoires in COVID-19. TCRdb keeps only in-frame clones here, not all; method: immunoSEQ multiplex PCR. Of some 340,000 clones in the sample, 70% to 90% are singletons; the top ten hold approximately 5%. The material sequenced was PBMCs or T cells enriched from blood (not recorded which). These receptors were taken from a woman under 40 who had recovered from COVID-19.

The chain carries TRBV18 and TRBJ2-5; 9 bases fit TRBD2. V lost 6 bases, J lost 4 bases, and 9 bases stayed unmatched. CDR3 size: 15 residues. The germline gives CDR1 KGHSH, CDR2 LQKENI. The CDR3 region has the DNA TGTGCCAGCTCGGTGGCGGGGGGGCGAGGAGAGACCCAGTACTTC. This translates into CASSVAGGRGETQYF. The variable domain in full, with the rest retrieved from reference TRBV18 and TRBJ2-5, is NAGVMQNPRHLVRRRGQEARLRCSPMKGHSHVYWYRQLPEEGLKFMVYLQKENIIDESGMPKERFSAEFPKEGPSILRIQQVVRGDSAAYFCASSVAGGRGETQYFGPGTRLLVL.

V usage is TRBV19 and J usage is TRBJ2-2, with D perhaps TRBD2 (6 bases). This CDR3 is built from 17 residues. V gave up 3 bases and J gave up 4 bases, with 18 bases separating them. Germline loops: CDR1 LNHDA, CDR2 SQIVND (reference sequence). The CDR3 DNA is TGTGCCAGTAGTATCAGAATGGAGGGGAGTTTCACCGGGGAGCTGTTTTTT. It codes for CASSIRMEGSFTGELFF. Using reference TRBV19 and TRBJ2-2 for the parts outside the CDR3, the full variable domain is DGGITQSPKYLFRKEGQNVTLSCEQNLNHDAMYWYRQDPGQGLRLIYYSQIVNDFQKGDIAEGYSVSREKKESFPLTVTSAQKNPTAFYLCASSIRMEGSFTGELFFGEGSRLTVL.

V gene TRBV29-1 combines with J gene TRBJ1-1; 8 nucleotides match TRBD1. CDR1 and CDR2 (germline): SQVTM, ANQGSEA. J lost 3 bases, V lost 4 bases, and 13 bases had no gene match. The length of the CDR3 is 16 residues. The CDR3 DNA sequence: TGCAGCGTTGGTTCCTCCCTAGGACAGGGCTACACTGAAGCTTTCTTT. This gives the protein CSVGSSLGQGYTEAFF.

The V and J genes are TRBV2 and TRBJ1-2; D is unresolved. With 3 bases removed from V and 5 bases from J, the gap between germline ends came to 4 bases. Germline V gene sequence: CDR1 SNHLY, CDR2 FYNNEI. There are 11 residues in the CDR3. CDR3 in DNA: TGTGCCAGCAGTGATCTTTATGGCTACACCTTC. Protein sequence: CASSDLYGYTF.

The chain links TRBV9 to TRBJ2-6; 7 nucleotides match TRBD2. The CDR3 runs 16 residues. V lost 4 bases and J lost 1; bases outside the gene matches: 5. Germline CDR1 and CDR2: SGDLS and YYNGEE. The CDR3 sequence: CASSPLGGSGANVLTF. The CDR3 DNA sequence: TGTGCCAGCAGCCCCCTGGGGGGGTCTGGGGCCAACGTCCTGACTTTC.

The chain is built from TRBV6-4 and TRBJ2-3; TRBD2 matches at 10 bases. The length of the CDR3 is 14 residues. Germline V gene data show CDR1 as MRHNA and CDR2 as SNTAGT. V shed 5 bases, J shed 5 bases, and the junction held 4 bases outside the gene matches. The chain's CDR3 is CASSPSGGEDTQYF. In DNA form, the CDR3 reads TGTGCCAGCAGTCCCAGCGGGGGGGAAGATACGCAGTATTTT.

V and J are TRBV2 and TRBJ2-1, with 10 bases identical to TRBD2. Germline V lookup: CDR1 SNHLY, CDR2 FYNNEI. With 10 bases clipped from V and 0 bases from J, the junction kept 12 bases outside the gene matches. This CDR3 is built from 17 residues. The DNA of the CDR3 is TGTGCCATACTAGACCCTAGCGGGGGCATCTCCTACAATGAGCAGTTCTTC. It translates to CAILDPSGGISYNEQFF.

The CDR3, as DNA: TGTGCCAGCAGCCCACCCCCGCCGGTCAACTATGGCTACACCTTC. Translated: CASSPPPPVNYGYTF. The chain links TRBV28 to TRBJ1-2; D is ambiguous. Germline lookup yields CDR1 MDHEN and CDR2 SYDVKM. The germline V and J ends were trimmed by 6 bases and 2 bases, with 16 bases remaining between them. The CDR3 is 15 residues long.

The chain couples TRBV6-5 to TRBJ1-1, with 7 bases that match TRBD1. Germline V lookup: CDR1 MNHEY, CDR2 SVGAGI. With 9 bases clipped from V and 4 bases from J, the junction kept 11 bases outside the gene matches. The CDR3 loop spans 14 amino acids. CDR3 residues: CASDPQGLGTEAFF. In DNA form, the CDR3 reads TGTGCCAGTGACCCACAGGGGTTGGGCACTGAAGCTTTCTTT.

The chain has TRBV4-2 and TRBJ1-6; 9 positions match TRBD1. The ends lost 2 bases at V and 5 bases at J; junction bases unmatched: 7. The CDR3 runs to 17 residues. Germline values: CDR1 LGHNA, CDR2 YNFKEQ. The CDR3 DNA sequence: TGTGCCAGCAGCCAACCACAGGGGGCGGGAAATAATTCACCCCTCCACTTT. It yields the protein CASSQPQGAGNNSPLHF.

This clone was seen only a few times. This chain joins TRBV7-6 and TRBJ1-2; 12 bases are shared with TRBD1. V lost 4 bases to trimming and J lost 4 bases; unmatched junction nucleotides: 13. The CDR3 is 18 amino acids. Per the germline V gene, CDR1 is SGHVS and CDR2 is FNYEAQ. CDR3 sequence (DNA): TGTGCCAGCAGCTCTCCCTCCGGGACAGGGGGCTTAGGCTATGGCTACACCTTC. Translation gives CASSSPSGTGGLGYGYTF.

The chain employs TRBV6-2 or TRBV6-3 and TRBJ2-5; no definite D call. V was cut by 4 bases and J by 4 bases, with 10 bases left in between. From germline, CDR1 is MNHEY and CDR2 SVGEGT. The CDR3 length is 13 residues. The CDR3 nucleotides read TGTGCCAGCAGTTCCGGTGGTTTAGAGACCCAGTACTTC. It codes for CASSSGGLETQYF.

This clone was seen only once. This chain connects TRBV6-5 to TRBJ1-1; D call uncertain. This CDR3 comprises 13 residues. V shed 3 bases and J shed 2 bases, with 7 bases lying between them. The V gene's germline CDR1 is MNHEY and CDR2 SVGAGI. The CDR3 loop is CASSYLVNTEAFF. DNA for the CDR3: TGTGCCAGCAGTTATTTAGTTAACACTGAAGCTTTCTTT.

V and J are TRBV23-1 and TRBJ1-6, with 10 bases aligning to TRBD1. TRBV23-1 is classed as an ORF, of uncertain function. The CDR3 is 17 amino acids. Losses at the gene ends were 3 bases for V and 8 bases for J; bases not matched to a gene: 10. The CDR3 DNA follows: TGCGCCAGCAGTCACCCACGCCTTGGACAGGGGGATTCACCCCTCCACTTT. This codes for CASSHPRLGQGDSPLHF.